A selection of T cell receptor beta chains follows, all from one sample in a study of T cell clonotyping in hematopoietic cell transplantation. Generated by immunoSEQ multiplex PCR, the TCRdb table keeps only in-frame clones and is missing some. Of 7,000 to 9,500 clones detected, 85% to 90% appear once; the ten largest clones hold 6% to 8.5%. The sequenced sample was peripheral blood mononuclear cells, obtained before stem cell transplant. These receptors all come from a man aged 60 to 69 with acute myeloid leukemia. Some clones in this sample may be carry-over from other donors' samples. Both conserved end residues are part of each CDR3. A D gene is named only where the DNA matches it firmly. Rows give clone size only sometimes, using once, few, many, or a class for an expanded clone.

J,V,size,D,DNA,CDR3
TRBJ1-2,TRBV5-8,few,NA,TGTGCCAGCAGCCCTGGGGTCGGGGCCGAAACAGACTATGGCTACACCTTC,CASSPGVGAETDYGYTF
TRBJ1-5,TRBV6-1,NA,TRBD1,TGTGCCAGCAGTGAAGCGAGGACAGGGAACAATCAGCCCCAGCATTTT,CASSEARTGNNQPQHF
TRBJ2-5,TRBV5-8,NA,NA,TGTGCCAGCAGTCGGTTAAGGGATGGGGAGACCCAGTACTTC,CASSRLRDGETQYF
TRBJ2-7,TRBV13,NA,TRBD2,TGTGCCAGCAGCTTCGCTAGCGGGAGTTGGGAGCAGTACTTC,CASSFASGSWEQYF
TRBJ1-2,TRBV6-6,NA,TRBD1,TGTGCCAGCAGTTACTGGGGCAGGGGGGACTATGGCTACACCTTC,CASSYWGRGDYGYTF
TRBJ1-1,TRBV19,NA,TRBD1,TGTGCCAGTACCCAGGGGGCGGACACTGAAGCTTTCTTT,CASTQGADTEAFF
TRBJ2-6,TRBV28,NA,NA,TGTGCCAGCAAGAGGTCCTCTGGGGCCAACGTCCTGACTTTC,CASKRSSGANVLTF
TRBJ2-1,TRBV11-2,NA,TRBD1,TGTGCCAGCAGCTTAGGGACCACAGGGGAAGAGCAGTTCTTC,CASSLGTTGEEQFF
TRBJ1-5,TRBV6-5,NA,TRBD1,TGTGCCAGCAGTCTTTCAGGGGGCCAGCCCCAGCATTTT,CASSLSGGQPQHF
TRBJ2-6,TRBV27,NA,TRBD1,TGTGCCAGCAGTTTCGGGACAGGGGGCTTTGGGGCCAACGTCCTGACTTTC,CASSFGTGGFGANVLTF
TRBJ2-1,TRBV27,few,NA,TGTGCCAGCAGTACTCGGAGGGGGGGCAATGAGCAGTTCTTC,CASSTRRGGNEQFF
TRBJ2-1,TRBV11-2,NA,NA,TGTGCCAGCAGCCACGGGACCAATGAGCAGTTCTTC,CASSHGTNEQFF
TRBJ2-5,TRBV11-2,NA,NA,TGTGCCAGCAGCTTGGGACACCAAGAGACCCAGTACTTC,CASSLGHQETQYF
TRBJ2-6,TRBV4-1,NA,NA,TGCGCCAGCAGCCAAGGGTCTTTTCCAATCGTCCTGACTTTC,CASSQGSFPIVLTF
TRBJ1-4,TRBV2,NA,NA,TGTGCCAGTTGTCTTTCTAATGAAAAACTGTTTTTT,CASCLSNEKLFF
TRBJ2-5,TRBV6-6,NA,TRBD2,TGTGCCAGCAGTTCCCCCGGGGGGGGTGGAGAGACCCAGTACTTC,CASSSPGGGGETQYF
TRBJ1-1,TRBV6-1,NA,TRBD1,TGTGCCAGCATTTACAGGGGTGACACTGAAGCTTTCTTT,CASIYRGDTEAFF
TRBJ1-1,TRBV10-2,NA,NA,TGCGCCAGCAGTGATATAGGCCTAAGCAACACTGAAGCTTTCTTT,CASSDIGLSNTEAFF
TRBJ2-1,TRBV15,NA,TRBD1,TGTGCCACCAGCAGGAGTACGGGACAGGGGTTCAATGAGCAGTTCTTC,CATSRSTGQGFNEQFF
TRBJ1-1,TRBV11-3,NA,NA,TGTGCCAGCAGCCGGGCTTTCGACAGGAACACTGAAGCTTTCTTT,CASSRAFDRNTEAFF
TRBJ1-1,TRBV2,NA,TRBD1,TGTGCCAGCACAGGACAGGGAATAACTGAAGCTTTCTTT,CASTGQGITEAFF
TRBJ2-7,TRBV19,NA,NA,TGTGCCAGTAGTGCCAGGACAGCCTCCTACGAGCAGTACTTC,CASSARTASYEQYF
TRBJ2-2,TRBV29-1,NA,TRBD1,TGCAGCGTGACAGGGATTGGGTCGAACACCGGGGAGCTGTTTTTT,CSVTGIGSNTGELFF
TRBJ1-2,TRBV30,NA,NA,TGTGCCGTGGAAGGCAGCGGAAGGGGGTTCGGGTATGGCTACACCTTC,CAVEGSGRGFGYGYTF
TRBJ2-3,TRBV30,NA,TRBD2,TGTGCTTCGTCCGGGGGAGGGGATACGCAGTATTTT,CASSGGGDTQYF
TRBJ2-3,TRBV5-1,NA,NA,TGCGCCAGCAGCTTGGAGAGACAGACAGATACGCAGTATTTT,CASSLERQTDTQYF